The clone carrying this T cell receptor beta chain occurred a few times. This record belongs to a study of blood T cells in healthy people across ages. Together with a sample-barcoded 5' primer, a J-beta primer mix was included in a second PCR lasting roughly 6 to 12 cycles. Via MiXCR, TCRdb re-called the 5' RACE reads, giving one row per CDR3 protein. The repertoire holds some 1,500,000 distinct CDR3 sequences, under 55% seen once, with about 4% in the top ten. Germline CDR1 reads SGHVS; CDR2 reads FNYEAQ. The CDR3 runs to 14 residues. V was clipped by 6 bases and J by 0 bases, with 10 bases between them.

The receptor's source is a woman aged 18-29 years in good health. The gene calls are TRBV7-6 and TRBJ2-3; D is undetermined. Sequenced: blood. DNA of the CDR3: TGTGCCAGCAGGAGGCACTTAAGCACAGATACGCAGTATTTT. Its translation: CASRRHLSTDTQYF.